These 24 T cell receptor beta chains were sequenced from one sample in a study of shared clonotypes between healthy human individuals. Profiling relied on immunoSEQ multiplex PCR, and the TCRdb table lists in-frame clones only, not all of them. Of about 2.1 million clones listed, 93% are singletons. Naive CD8 cells lacked CD45RO and underwent positive selection for CCR7, leaving out terminally differentiated effector memory CD45RA+ cells. The sequencing input was naive CD8+ T cells from PBMCs. The receptors were gathered from a man aged 18 to 29 in good health. Some clones in this sample may be carry-over from other donors' samples.

Comment on this clone: Other nucleotide sequences in the sample specify the same CDR3. The rearrangement uses TRBV27 and TRBJ2-7; weak D call: TRBD2 (6 bases). The CDR3 consists of 15 residues. Looked up from germline, CDR1 is MNHEY and CDR2 is SMNVEV (reference sequence). V lost 0 bases and J lost 3, with 12 bases in between. In DNA, the CDR3 is TGTGCCAGCAGTTTATCCGGCGGGGCGGGCTACGAGCAGTACTTC. It specifies CASSLSGGAGYEQYF.

V and J are TRBV25-1 and TRBJ2-1; D is possibly TRBD2 (6 bases). This CDR3 is built from 11 residues. Germline V gene sequence: CDR1 MGHDK, CDR2 SYGVNS. The V end was cut by 10 bases, the J end by 9 bases, with 13 bases between. The CDR3 sequence is CATTWGVEQFF. In DNA, the CDR3 is TGTGCCACTACGTGGGGGGTTGAGCAGTTCTTC.

In this sample, this clone turned up a few times. CDR3 DNA: TGTGCCAGCTCACCAGAGGGACTAGCGGGAGAACGCACCGGGGAGCTGTTTTTT. Its translation is CASSPEGLAGERTGELFF. The chain couples TRBV18 to TRBJ2-2; 14 nucleotides match TRBD2. The germline CDR1 and CDR2 sequences are KGHSH and LQKENI. With 2 bases clipped from V and 4 bases from J, the junction kept 6 bases outside the gene matches. The CDR3 sequence is 18 residues long.

Only a few counts were recorded for this clone. V gene TRBV5-6 combines with J gene TRBJ1-1; the D is unclear. This CDR3 contains 12 residues. CDR1 is SGHDT and CDR2 is YYEEEE in the germline V gene. The V and J ends lost 4 bases and 8 bases respectively, with 12 bases between them. The CDR3 DNA sequence: TGTGCCAGCAGCACTGCGGGAGTCGAAGCTTTCTTT. It is translated as CASSTAGVEAFF.

J is TRBJ1-3 and V is TRBV7-8; D remains unclear. The V gene lost 5 bases and the J gene lost 11 bases, with 10 bases spanning the gap. CDR3 length equals 11 residues. Per the germline V gene, CDR1 is SGHVS and CDR2 is FQNEAQ. In DNA form, the CDR3 reads TGTGCCAGCAGCCCAGGAGGTCCCATATATTTT. This translates into CASSPGGPIYF.

The chain uses TRBV29-1 and TRBJ2-1; D perhaps matches TRBD2 (5 bases). Between the trimmed V and J ends, which lost 2 bases and 6 bases, there was a span of 17 bases. Germline-derived CDR1 and CDR2 are SQVTM and ANQGSEA. The CDR3 runs 15 residues. The CDR3 loop reads CSVEFGLLRANEQFF. The DNA for the CDR3 is TGCAGCGTTGAATTCGGACTCCTTAGGGCCAATGAGCAGTTCTTC.

This sequence joins TRBV5-1 and TRBJ1-1, with D unclear. The CDR3 runs 16 residues. Germline-derived CDR1 and CDR2 are SGHRS and YFSETQ. Trimming cost V 0 bases and J 5 bases, with 17 bases left between them. The CDR3 DNA follows: TGCGCCAGCAGCTTGGGGCCCTCCGGGTCCGGGACTGAAGCTTTCTTT. This gives the protein CASSLGPSGSGTEAFF.

Details on this clone: Other DNA sequences in this specimen translate into the identical CDR3. The rearrangement links TRBV7-9 to TRBJ2-7; 8 bases fit TRBD2. This CDR3 is built from 13 residues. The trim removed 5 bases at V and 4 bases at J, leaving 4 bases unmatched. Germline CDR1 is SEHNR and CDR2 is FQNEAQ (reference sequence). For the CDR3, the DNA is TGTGCCAGCAGCCCTCGACTAGCGTACGAGCAGTACTTC. Its protein is CASSPRLAYEQYF.

The J gene is TRBJ1-2, the V gene TRBV30; the D gene is possibly TRBD1 (5 bases). V dropped 0 bases and J dropped 8 bases, with 28 bases sitting between them. The CDR3 has 18 residues. Germline CDR1 reads GTSNPN; CDR2 reads SVGIG (reference sequence). CDR3 sequence reads: CAWSVGDSTFIPQGGYTF. The CDR3 DNA is TGTGCCTGGAGTGTAGGCGACAGTACTTTTATCCCCCAAGGGGGCTACACCTTC.

Notes on this clone: Other DNA sequences in this sample translate to the same CDR3. The chain has TRBV27 and TRBJ1-1; a possible D gene is TRBD1 (5 bases). The germline gives CDR1 MNHEY, CDR2 SMNVEV (reference sequence). The V gene lost 4 bases and the J gene lost 2 bases, with 8 bases spanning the gap. The CDR3 runs to 13 residues. The CDR3 is CASSYRGNTEAFF. As DNA, the CDR3 is TGTGCCAGCAGTTATAGGGGAAACACTGAAGCTTTCTTT.

A single count supports this clone. The chain carries TRBV28 and TRBJ1-1; D may be TRBD1 (6 bases). Trimming removed 2 bases from V and 3 bases from J, with 16 bases in between. In germline, CDR1 is MDHEN, CDR2 SYDVKM. The length of the CDR3 is 16 residues. In nucleotides, the CDR3 is TGTGCCAGCAGTTTACGAGCAGGGGAGGGGGACACTGAAGCTTTCTTT. Residues: CASSLRAGEGDTEAFF.

The chain employs TRBV11-2 and TRBJ2-7, with 9 nucleotides matching TRBD1. The CDR3 spans 16 residues. Trimming cost V 4 bases and J 0 bases; bases outside gene matches: 7. In germline, CDR1 is SGHAT, CDR2 FQNNGV. CDR3 sequence reads: CASSSFGTGSSYEQYF. The CDR3 DNA reads TGTGCCAGCAGCTCATTCGGGACAGGGAGCTCCTACGAGCAGTACTTC.

The V gene is TRBV16, the J gene TRBJ2-4, with D tentatively TRBD2 (6 bases). Germline assignment: CDR1 KGHSY and CDR2 FQNENV. The V end lost 1 base, the J end lost 3 bases, and 13 bases lay between the germline ends. There are 16 residues in the CDR3. The CDR3 sequence is CASSQLKGGNKNIQYF. CDR3 DNA sequence: TGTGCCAGCAGCCAATTGAAGGGCGGGAACAAAAACATTCAGTACTTC. Full variable domain (rest looked up from reference TRBV16 and TRBJ2-4): GEEVAQTPKHLVRGEGQKAKLYCAPIKGHSYVFWYQQVLKNEFKFLISFQNENVFDETGMPKERFSAKCLPNSPCSLEIQATKLEDSAVYFCASSQLKGGNKNIQYFGAGTRLSVL.

The V call is TRBV4-2, the J call TRBJ2-5; a possible D gene is TRBD1 (6 bases). Germline V gene data show CDR1 as LGHNA and CDR2 as YNFKEQ. The CDR3 has 16 residues. Trimming pared 1 base from V and 3 bases from J, leaving 15 bases between. As DNA, the CDR3 is TGTGCCAGCAGCCAAGCAATTGTCAGGACAGAAGAGACCCAGTACTTC. It encodes CASSQAIVRTEETQYF.

The chain links TRBV7-8 to TRBJ1-2; D is undetermined. Germline V gene sequence: CDR1 SGHVS, CDR2 FQNEAQ. Trimming cost V 4 bases and J 2 bases, with 14 bases left between them. CDR3 length equals 15 residues. The CDR3 DNA follows: TGTGCCAGCAGCTCCTTCGGCAGGCCCAACTATGGCTACACCTTC. The encoded protein is CASSSFGRPNYGYTF.

The V call is TRBV27, the J call TRBJ1-2, with TRBD1 as a possible D gene (5 bases). The V and J ends lost 6 bases and 1 base respectively, with 18 bases between them. The CDR3 covers 16 residues. The V gene's germline CDR1 is MNHEY and CDR2 SMNVEV (reference sequence). CDR3 sequence reads: CASRQEGQGLNYGYTF. In DNA form, the CDR3 reads TGTGCCAGCAGGCAGGAGGGGCAGGGCCTTAACTATGGCTACACCTTC.

This clone has just a few counts. The rearrangement joins TRBV9 to TRBJ1-2; D remains ambiguous. The germline V gene has CDR1 SGDLS and CDR2 YYNGEE. The CDR3 totals 15 residues. V dropped 3 bases and J dropped 5 bases, with 17 bases sitting between them. This CDR3 reads CASSDHGDYLYGYTF. CDR3 coding DNA: TGTGCCAGCAGCGACCACGGGGATTATCTGTATGGCTACACCTTC.

V and J are TRBV6-5 and TRBJ2-1, with D perhaps TRBD2 (5 bases). The ends were cut back, 0 bases at V and 8 bases at J, with 14 bases in the middle. This CDR3 region has 15 residues. CDR1 and CDR2 from the germline V gene are MNHEY and SVGAGI. Here the CDR3 reads CASSYSPLEDYEQFF. The CDR3 nucleotides are TGTGCCAGCAGTTACTCGCCTCTGGAGGACTATGAGCAGTTCTTC.

V is TRBV4-2 and J is TRBJ1-3, with TRBD1 matching over 8 bases. The germline V gene has CDR1 LGHNA and CDR2 YNFKEQ. The CDR3 is 16 amino acids. V gave up 5 bases and J gave up 2 bases; unmatched junction bases: 8. The CDR3 bases are TGTGCCAGCAGCATCGACAGGGGAACAGCTGGAAACACCATATATTTT. Protein product: CASSIDRGTAGNTIYF.

The chain carries TRBV12-5 and TRBJ2-3; D may match TRBD1 or TRBD2 (5 bases each). Trimming stripped 1 base from V and 11 bases from J, with 16 bases between. The length of the CDR3 is 14 residues. CDR1 and CDR2 (germline): LGHNT, FRNRAP. CDR3 residues: CASGLAEGPGRQYF. CDR3 in DNA: TGTGCTAGTGGTTTGGCCGAAGGCCCAGGGAGGCAGTATTTT.

J is TRBJ2-7 and V is TRBV11-2; 7 bases are shared with TRBD2. Unmatched junction bases numbered 5, after V lost 1 base and J lost 5 bases. In germline, CDR1 is SGHAT, CDR2 FQNNGV. There are 14 residues in the CDR3. The CDR3 nucleotides read TGTGCCAGCAGCTTAGCAGGGAGGGCCAACGAGCAGTACTTC. Its protein is CASSLAGRANEQYF.

This clone has just one count. CDR3 sequence: CASSPARTGYGYTF. CDR3 coding DNA: TGTGCCAGCTCACCCGCTCGGACTGGCTATGGCTACACCTTC. The chain combines TRBV18 with TRBJ1-2; no firm D call. Trimming pared 3 bases from V and 4 bases from J, leaving 12 bases between. The CDR3 loop spans 14 amino acids. CDR1 and CDR2 from the germline V gene are KGHSH and LQKENI.

The J gene is TRBJ1-2, the V gene TRBV4-1; D unclear. The V and J ends lost 1 base and 2 bases respectively, with 11 bases between them. This CDR3 has 15 residues. The germline CDR1 and CDR2 sequences are MGHRA and YSYEKL. Here the CDR3 reads CASSQGRGSNYGYTF. The CDR3 DNA reads as TGCGCCAGCAGCCAAGGGCGGGGATCAAACTATGGCTACACCTTC.

The chain joins TRBV27 to TRBJ2-3, with D possibly TRBD2 on 5 matching bases. From germline, CDR1 is MNHEY and CDR2 SMNVEV (reference sequence). Trimming removed 7 bases from V and 2 bases from J, with 19 bases in between. This CDR3 is built from 16 residues. CDR3 in amino acids: CASTGDYREITDTQYF. CDR3 sequence (DNA): TGTGCCAGCACCGGCGACTACCGGGAAATCACAGATACGCAGTATTTT.